This T cell receptor beta chain was documented in a study of beta chain features in type 1 diabetes. Study results and limitations: People with Type 1 diabetes carried modestly yet significantly shorter TCRB CDR3s in all four CD4+ subsets.

Reverse transcribing all isolated RNA meant expressed TCRB transcripts were sequenced. Method: immunoSEQ multiplex PCR; TCRdb's copy keeps in-frame clones and lacks some. The sample gives 300,000 to 350,000 clones, roughly 13% of which show up once; nearly 0.015% is in the top ten. In regard to this clone: What it recognizes is unknown.

The trim removed 8 bases at V and 6 bases at J, leaving 14 bases unmatched. Germline V gene data show CDR1 as SQVTM and CDR2 as ANQGSEA. The CDR3 is made up of 15 amino acids. Sequenced: naive CD4+ T cells from blood. The sequence was collected from a young woman with type 1 diabetes. The chain combines TRBV29-1 with TRBJ2-3; 10 bases match TRBD1. CDR3 nucleotide sequence: TGCAGCTCACGACAGGGGGCGCATCATATCGATACGCAGTATTTT. It translates to CSSRQGAHHIDTQYF.